This T cell receptor beta chain was obtained from a study of T cell responses to AZD1222 COVID-19 vaccine. There are 14 residues in the CDR3. V was pared by 2 bases and J by 2 bases, with 9 bases between. Germline V gives CDR1 LGHDT, CDR2 YNNKEL (reference sequence). Profiling relied on immunoSEQ multiplex PCR, and the TCRdb table lists in-frame clones only, not all of them. The table records fewer than 120,000 clones, around nine tenths of them present only once. Points from the study as a whole: After two AZD1222 doses, spike-specific TCR breadth and depth rose versus day 0. Only 5 or 6 AZD1222 recipients were seropositive at baseline. At 160-218 and 743-854, vaccine-associated CD4 TCRs were dominant, and they spanned spike.

As regards this clone: The antigen remains unidentified.

Sequenced material: peripheral blood, taken 28 days after the second AZD1222 dose. The chain couples TRBV3-1 (or the pseudogene TRBV3-2) to TRBJ1-2; D is ambiguous. The source is an adult who received the AZD1222 COVID-19 vaccine. CDR3 protein: CASSQMDANYGYTF. The DNA for the CDR3 is TGTGCCAGCAGCCAAATGGACGCGAACTATGGCTACACCTTC.